This T cell receptor (beta chain) was sequenced during a study of regulatory T cells in long-lasting Graves disease. Combining iRepertoire HTBI primers with Arm-PCR of CDR3 regions, the authors built TCR beta libraries. TCRdb analysed the multiplex PCR reads with MiXCR anew, one entry per CDR3 protein. The sample lists about 430,000 distinct CDR3 sequences, around a fifth occurring once. This clonotype was counted once. Its antigen remains unknown. Germline CDR1 is SEHNR and CDR2 is FQNEAQ (reference sequence). The CDR3 contains 14 residues. V trimming: 5 bases; J trimming: 5 bases; junction bases outside the gene matches: 8. Study findings and constraints: TCR diversity in persistent Graves' patients was below that of newly diagnosed ones.

Sample time point: persistent/refractory GD, antithyroid drugs over 5 years with positive TRAb. The TCR library used RNA extracted from PBMCs. Graves' disease diagnosis followed American Thyroid Association guidelines. From an endocrinology department in Xi'an, China, came the patients. The origin of this receptor is a female donor with Graves disease. Specimen: peripheral blood mononuclear cells (PBMCs), collected when the disease was refractory, from a patient treated with antithyroid drugs. The V call is TRBV7-9, the J call TRBJ2-7, with 8 bases lining up with TRBD2. CDR3 region: CASSLPGGSHEQYF. CDR3 DNA sequence: TGTGCCAGCAGCCTGCCGGGAGGGTCCCACGAGCAGTACTTC.